These 31 T cell receptor beta chains share one sample of origin, sequenced in a study of T cell responses to AZD1222 COVID-19 vaccine. Generated by immunoSEQ multiplex PCR, the TCRdb table keeps only in-frame clones and is missing some. The table has 130,000 to 150,000 clones, 75% to 90% seen once; the top ten hold 1.6%. Material: peripheral blood, obtained on day 0 of AZD1222 vaccination. The receptors here all came from an adult in good health.

CDR3 amino acids: CASSYSEAQPQHF. CDR3 DNA: TGTGCCAGCAGTTACTCGGAGGCACAGCCCCAGCATTTT. The rearrangement uses TRBV6-5 and TRBJ1-5; D ambiguous. Per germline, CDR1 MNHEY and CDR2 SVGAGI. Trimming pared 0 bases from V and 7 bases from J, leaving 7 bases between. This CDR3 has 13 residues.

The J gene is TRBJ1-2, the V gene TRBV19; 7 bases line up with TRBD1. Germline loops: CDR1 LNHDA, CDR2 SQIVND (reference sequence). V trimming: 4 bases; J trimming: 4 bases; junction bases outside the gene matches: 6. CDR3 length: 14 amino acids. In DNA, the CDR3 is TGTGCCAGTAGTACGACAGGGATCGTCTATGGCTACACCTTC. Its translation is CASSTTGIVYGYTF.

The CDR3 spells CASSQEVGQGSNGYTF. CDR3 sequence (DNA): TGTGCCAGCAGCCAAGAAGTGGGACAGGGTTCGAATGGCTACACCTTC. The J gene is TRBJ1-2, the V gene TRBV4-2, with TRBD1 identical over 9 bases. CDR1 is LGHNA, CDR2 YNFKEQ, per germline. This CDR3 is 16 amino acids long. With 0 bases clipped from V and 6 bases from J, the junction kept 8 bases outside the gene matches.

This clone was seen just once. The V and J genes are TRBV25-1 and TRBJ1-5; D gene ambiguous. This CDR3 is 14 amino acids long. Germline V lookup: CDR1 MGHDK, CDR2 SYGVNS. V lost 5 bases and J lost 0, with 8 bases in between. Here the CDR3 reads CASSPGFSNQPQHF. The CDR3 coding sequence is TGTGCCAGCAGTCCGGGTTTTAGCAATCAGCCCCAGCATTTT.

The rearrangement joins TRBV5-5 to TRBJ1-5; a weak D match, TRBD1 (5 bases). The V end was cut by 2 bases, the J end by 5 bases, with 14 bases between. CDR1 and CDR2 (germline): SGHKS, YYEKEE (reference sequence). This CDR3 comprises 15 residues. This chain's CDR3 is CASSLGPLGDQPQHF. The CDR3 DNA sequence: TGTGCCAGCAGCTTAGGACCCTTAGGGGATCAGCCCCAGCATTTT.

J is TRBJ1-4 and V is TRBV28; TRBD1 matches 10 bases. V trimming: 5 bases; J trimming: 8 bases; junction bases outside the gene matches: 11. Germline assignment: CDR1 MDHEN and CDR2 SYDVKM. This CDR3 is built from 16 residues. CDR3 amino acids: CASSQPRTGGREKLFF. DNA of the CDR3: TGTGCCAGCAGTCAACCAAGGACAGGGGGAAGGGAAAAACTGTTTTTT.

This clone was observed a few times. The chain links TRBV27 to TRBJ1-3; 12 nucleotides match TRBD1. The V gene end was trimmed by 5 bases and the J gene end by 4 bases; junction bases not matched to a gene: 6. The CDR3 spans 16 residues. In germline, CDR1 is MNHEY, CDR2 SMNVEV (reference sequence). The DNA for the CDR3 is TGTGCCAGCAGTCTCACCGGGACAGGGGGCGGAAACACCATATATTTT. The encoded protein is CASSLTGTGGGNTIYF.

The chain links TRBV19 to TRBJ2-2; perhaps TRBD2 as D (5 bases). CDR1 and CDR2 (germline): LNHDA, SQIVND (reference sequence). Trimming took off 3 bases at V and 1 base at J, with 9 bases between the two ends. This CDR3 spans 15 amino acids. The CDR3: CASSISAVNTGELFF. DNA for the CDR3: TGTGCCAGTAGTATCTCAGCGGTGAACACCGGGGAGCTGTTTTTT. The variable domain in full, with the rest retrieved from reference TRBV19 and TRBJ2-2, is DGGITQSPKYLFRKEGQNVTLSCEQNLNHDAMYWYRQDPGQGLRLIYYSQIVNDFQKGDIAEGYSVSREKKESFPLTVTSAQKNPTAFYLCASSISAVNTGELFFGEGSRLTVL.

The gene calls are TRBV11-2 and TRBJ2-2; TRBD1 aligns across 9 bases. From germline, CDR1 is SGHAT and CDR2 FQNNGV. J was trimmed by 6 bases and V by 7 bases; bases with no gene match: 15. This CDR3 is built from 17 residues. This CDR3 is CASTSLPGQGKAGELFF. CDR3 sequence (DNA): TGTGCCAGCACCTCCCTTCCGGGACAGGGTAAAGCCGGGGAGCTGTTTTTT.

The gene calls are TRBV6-5 and TRBJ2-2, with a possible D match to TRBD1 (5 bases). V dropped 0 bases and J dropped 6 bases, with 5 bases sitting between them. The CDR3 extends over 13 amino acids. CDR1 is MNHEY and CDR2 is SVGAGI in the germline V gene. The chain's CDR3 is CASSYSGPGELFF. In nucleotides, the CDR3 is TGTGCCAGCAGTTACTCGGGGCCCGGGGAGCTGTTTTTT.

The chain uses TRBV19 and TRBJ1-5; D might be TRBD1 (5 bases). Per germline, CDR1 LNHDA and CDR2 SQIVND (reference sequence). The CDR3 is 15 amino acids. Trimming pared 2 bases from V and 7 bases from J, leaving 15 bases between. The CDR3 coding sequence is TGTGCCAGTAGTATAAAGATCGGGGGATTGCAGCCCCAGCATTTT. Its translation: CASSIKIGGLQPQHF.

J is TRBJ2-3 and V is TRBV29-1, with 14 bases fitting TRBD2. The length of the CDR3 is 18 residues. Germline values: CDR1 SQVTM, CDR2 ANQGSEA. Unmatched junction bases numbered 7, after V lost 2 bases and J lost 0 bases. Written as DNA, the CDR3 is TGCAGCGTTGAATATAGGACTAGCGGGGGGCCTAGCACAGATACGCAGTATTTT. Encoded protein: CSVEYRTSGGPSTDTQYF.

The V and J genes are TRBV15 and TRBJ1-1; D remains unclear. Germline V gene lookup returns CDR1 LNHNV and CDR2 YYDKDF (reference sequence). V was trimmed by 6 bases and J by 2 bases, leaving 7 bases between them. This CDR3 is built from 12 residues. CDR3 protein: CATRRGNTEAFF. CDR3 coding DNA: TGTGCCACCAGACGGGGAAACACTGAAGCTTTCTTT.

The chain uses TRBV7-2 and TRBJ1-5; D is undetermined. Germline V gene lookup returns CDR1 SGHTA and CDR2 FQGNSA. V lost 5 bases, J lost 7 bases, and 9 bases lay in between. CDR3 length: 12 amino acids. CDR3 in DNA: TGTGCCAGCAGCGTTGTAGGACAGCCCCAGCATTTT. Protein product: CASSVVGQPQHF.

The chain joins TRBV12-3 or TRBV12-4 to TRBJ2-7; D is possibly TRBD1 (6 bases). The germline V and J ends were trimmed by 8 bases and 6 bases, with 17 bases remaining between them. This CDR3 has 13 residues. CDR3 DNA: TGTGCCAGCCGAAGGGACATCCGCCCCGAGCAGTACTTC. Translation: CASRRDIRPEQYF.

Only one count was recorded for this clone. The chain carries TRBV19 and TRBJ2-5; TRBD2 might be the D (7 bases). In germline, CDR1 is LNHDA, CDR2 SQIVND (reference sequence). The CDR3 totals 16 residues. The germline V and J ends were trimmed by 3 bases and 2 bases, with 16 bases remaining between them. The CDR3 loop reads CASSIRGGANQETQYF. CDR3 in DNA: TGTGCCAGTAGTATTAGAGGGGGGGCGAATCAAGAGACCCAGTACTTC.

The chain uses TRBV7-9 and TRBJ1-1; a possible D gene is TRBD1 (6 bases). The CDR3 extends over 14 amino acids. V was shortened by 4 bases and J by 5 bases, with 14 bases between the two germline ends. In germline, CDR1 is SEHNR, CDR2 FQNEAQ (reference sequence). Here the CDR3 reads CASSSIYQGTEAFF. CDR3 coding DNA: TGTGCCAGCAGCTCAATATATCAGGGGACTGAAGCTTTCTTT.

The sample holds one count of this clone. The chain recombines TRBV7-2 with TRBJ1-4; a possible D gene is TRBD1 (6 bases). The CDR3 totals 13 residues. V was trimmed by 6 bases and J by 4 bases, leaving 9 bases between them. Germline CDR1 SGHTA, CDR2 FQGNSA. CDR3 sequence (DNA): TGTGCCAGCAGTGGACAGTATAATGAAAAACTGTTTTTT. Translation: CASSGQYNEKLFF.

The genes are TRBV7-9 and TRBJ1-2; TRBD1 agrees at 7 bases. The CDR3 is 15 amino acids. CDR1 is SEHNR and CDR2 is FQNEAQ in the germline V gene (reference sequence). Trimming cost V 1 base and J 7 bases; bases outside gene matches: 9. This CDR3 reads CASSLVGGEGAGYTF. The CDR3 region has the DNA TGTGCCAGCAGCTTAGTCGGGGGCGAGGGGGCTGGCTACACCTTC.

This clone appeared a single time. The chain is built from TRBV19 and TRBJ1-1; maybe TRBD1 (5 bases). This CDR3 is built from 14 residues. Germline CDR1 LNHDA, CDR2 SQIVND (reference sequence). The germline V and J ends were trimmed by 3 bases and 11 bases, with 19 bases remaining between them. This CDR3 is CASSIGGGGSDAFF. CDR3 nucleotide sequence: TGTGCCAGTAGTATTGGGGGGGGAGGGAGTGACGCTTTCTTT.

The chain combines TRBV12-5 with TRBJ2-6; D perhaps matches TRBD1 (5 bases). The CDR3 covers 17 residues. The V gene's germline CDR1 is LGHNT and CDR2 FRNRAP. With 4 bases removed from V and 0 bases from J, the gap between germline ends came to 13 bases. The CDR3 protein is CASGSGAKFSGANVLTF. Written as DNA, the CDR3 is TGTGCTAGTGGTTCTGGGGCGAAATTCTCTGGGGCCAACGTCCTGACTTTC.

The chain combines TRBV7-8 with TRBJ2-3; 8 nucleotides align to TRBD2. Unmatched junction bases numbered 19, after V lost 4 bases and J lost 1 base. Germline values: CDR1 SGHVS, CDR2 FQNEAQ. The CDR3 has 20 amino acids. The CDR3 nucleotides read TGTGCCAGCAGCTCTCCTCTCCCAGCGGGGGATACCCCAGGCACAGATACGCAGTATTTT. Translating gives CASSSPLPAGDTPGTDTQYF.

This clone showed up just once. V is TRBV5-1 and J is TRBJ1-1, with D uncertain. Germline-derived CDR1 and CDR2 are SGHRS and YFSETQ. V was trimmed by 4 bases and J by 4 bases, leaving 14 bases between them. The CDR3 is 14 amino acids. The CDR3 DNA reads TGCGCCAGCAGCCCCCGAGTGGGGAGCACTGAAGCTTTCTTT. Protein product: CASSPRVGSTEAFF.

J is TRBJ2-3 and V is TRBV28, with 11 bases lining up with TRBD2. Germline V CDR1 and CDR2: MDHEN, SYDVKM. This CDR3 has 14 amino acids. V was clipped by 8 bases and J by 5 bases; unmatched bases: 6. The CDR3, as DNA: TGTGCCAGCCTACTAGCGGGGGCTGAAGATACGCAGTATTTT. Translating it yields CASLLAGAEDTQYF. Variable domain in full (rest from reference TRBV28 and TRBJ2-3): DVKVTQSSRYLVKRTGEKVFLECVQDMDHENMFWYRQDPGLGLRLIYFSYDVKMKEKGDIPEGYSVSREKKERFSLILESASTNQTSMYLCASLLAGAEDTQYFGPGTRLTVL.

The rearrangement joins TRBV7-6 to TRBJ2-7; 10 nucleotides agree with TRBD1. The CDR3 is made up of 16 amino acids. The ends lost 3 bases at V and 5 bases at J; junction bases unmatched: 10. Germline V gene data show CDR1 as SGHVS and CDR2 as FNYEAQ. CDR3 nucleotides: TGTGCCAGCAGCTTGTACGCCGGGACAGGGGTTCACGAGCAGTACTTC. This encodes CASSLYAGTGVHEQYF.

The rearrangement uses TRBV7-2 and TRBJ1-1; D may be TRBD1 (6 bases). Trimming took off 1 base at V and 6 bases at J, with 21 bases between the two ends. This CDR3 has 17 amino acids. In germline, CDR1 is SGHTA, CDR2 FQGNSA. The CDR3 spells CASSLGFRGQRGPEAFF. CDR3 nucleotides: TGTGCCAGCAGCTTAGGCTTCCGGGGGCAGCGAGGCCCTGAAGCTTTCTTT.

The rearrangement uses TRBV4-1 and TRBJ1-2, with a tentative D call TRBD1 (6 bases). CDR1 is MGHRA and CDR2 is YSYEKL in the germline V gene. The CDR3 loop spans 15 amino acids. V was clipped by 0 bases and J by 8 bases, with 16 bases between them. The CDR3 loop is CASSQEERGARGYTF. CDR3 in DNA: TGCGCCAGCAGCCAAGAGGAAAGGGGGGCTAGGGGCTACACCTTC.

V gene TRBV15 combines with J gene TRBJ2-5; no clear D gene. CDR1 is LNHNV and CDR2 is YYDKDF in the germline V gene (reference sequence). The ends were cut back, 3 bases at V and 9 bases at J, with 14 bases in the middle. This CDR3 region has 13 residues. CDR3 bases: TGTGCCACCAGCAGGCTCGCCCCGGTGCCCCAGTACTTC. Protein sequence: CATSRLAPVPQYF.

The count of this clone is one. This sequence joins TRBV29-1 and TRBJ1-2, with D hard to call. V lost 4 bases and J lost 4, with 10 bases in between. The length of the CDR3 is 12 residues. In germline, CDR1 is SQVTM, CDR2 ANQGSEA. The CDR3 loop is CSVVYTSYGYTF. The DNA of the CDR3 is TGCAGCGTTGTCTACACTTCCTATGGCTACACCTTC.

The chain has TRBV2 and TRBJ2-5; D is unresolved. V was clipped by 7 bases and J by 5 bases, with 11 bases between them. CDR1 is SNHLY and CDR2 is FYNNEI in the germline V gene. The CDR3 has 12 amino acids. The CDR3, as DNA: TGTGCCAGCAAGGCCCAGATGGAGACCCAGTACTTC. Its translation is CASKAQMETQYF.

The chain carries TRBV7-9 and TRBJ2-7; D perhaps matches TRBD2 (6 bases). Trimming removed 7 bases at V and 0 bases at J, with 13 bases between. Looked up from germline, CDR1 is SEHNR and CDR2 is FQNEAQ (reference sequence). The CDR3 totals 14 residues. For the CDR3, the DNA is TGTGCCAGCACCGCGGAGGGATACTCCTACGAGCAGTACTTC. Translation gives CASTAEGYSYEQYF.